These 32 T cell receptor beta chains were all obtained from the same sample, sequenced in a study of Ad26.COV2.S vaccination and SARS-CoV-2 variants. The assay was immunoSEQ multiplex PCR, and TCRdb's table has in-frame clones only and misses some. In the table there are approximately 280,000 clones, more than 70% of which are singletons. Documented treatment: over 15 received Ad26.COV2.S at low or high dose, single or two shots; 5 received placebo; per-sample allocation not given. Samples were taken on day 63 after the first vaccine or placebo injection. The source material was peripheral blood, sampled in a trial of Ad26.COV2.S vaccine versus placebo. The receptors here all came from a person between 18 and 65 years old who received the Ad26.COV2.S COVID-19 vaccine or a placebo.

This chain uses TRBV5-4 with TRBJ1-2; possible D gene TRBD1, 5 bases. V lost 0 bases and J 8 bases, leaving 11 bases between the germline ends. CDR3 length: 13 residues. The germline gives CDR1 SGHNT, CDR2 YYREEE (reference sequence). CDR3 sequence reads: CASSLVREGGYTF. The CDR3 region has the DNA TGTGCCAGCAGCTTGGTCAGGGAGGGCGGCTACACCTTC.

V gene TRBV5-4 combines with J gene TRBJ2-2; maybe TRBD1 (5 bases). The CDR3 extends over 15 amino acids. The germline CDR1 and CDR2 sequences are SGHNT and YYREEE (reference sequence). V lost 0 bases and J lost 1, with 7 bases in between. The CDR3 region has the DNA TGTGCCAGCAGCTTGGGACAGAGGAACACCGGGGAGCTGTTTTTT. It translates to CASSLGQRNTGELFF.

There are a few counts of this clone. The chain joins TRBV7-2 to TRBJ2-7; 9 bases fit TRBD1. Germline-derived CDR1 and CDR2 are SGHTA and FQGNSA. The CDR3 totals 16 residues. Trimming at V came to 1 base and at J to 1 base, leaving 5 bases not matched to a gene. CDR3 amino acids: CASSLVAGQGSYEQYF. CDR3 in DNA: TGTGCCAGCAGCTTAGTCGCGGGACAGGGATCCTACGAGCAGTACTTC.

V is TRBV7-3 and J is TRBJ2-7; 9 bases are shared with TRBD2. The V gene end was trimmed by 2 bases and the J gene end by 4 bases; junction bases not matched to a gene: 6. The CDR3 has 15 residues. CDR1 is SGHTA, CDR2 FQGTGA, per germline. In DNA, the CDR3 is TGTGCCAGCAGCTTAGCGGGGGGGCCGCAGTACGAGCAGTACTTC. This sequence encodes CASSLAGGPQYEQYF.

The rearrangement joins TRBV30 to TRBJ1-5; no firm D call. The CDR3 sequence is 13 residues long. The V gene lost 1 base and the J gene lost 3 bases, with 7 bases spanning the gap. Germline V gene lookup returns CDR1 GTSNPN and CDR2 SVGIG (reference sequence). The CDR3 DNA sequence: TGTGCCTGGAGTGGGAATGACAATCAGCCCCAGCATTTT. Amino acid sequence: CAWSGNDNQPQHF.

This sequence joins TRBV2 and TRBJ1-1; no clear D gene. This CDR3 comprises 13 residues. Germline V gene lookup returns CDR1 SNHLY and CDR2 FYNNEI. Trimming took off 6 bases at V and 0 bases at J, with 8 bases between the two ends. CDR3 region: CASRGEMNTEAFF. CDR3 nucleotide sequence: TGTGCCAGCAGAGGAGAGATGAACACTGAAGCTTTCTTT. The full variable domain, with the rest looked up from reference TRBV2 and TRBJ1-1, is EPEVTQTPSHQVTQMGQEVILRCVPISNHLYFYWYRQILGQKVEFLVSFYNNEISEKSEIFDDQFSVERPDGSNFTLKIRSTKLEDSAMYFCASRGEMNTEAFFGQGTRLTVV.

This CDR3 reads CSVGDSNQPQHF. The CDR3 DNA reads as TGCAGCGTTGGGGATAGCAATCAGCCCCAGCATTTT. The V call is TRBV29-1, the J call TRBJ1-5; D gene uncertain. The length of the CDR3 is 12 residues. V was cut by 4 bases and J by 0 bases, with 4 bases left in between. The V gene's germline CDR1 is SQVTM and CDR2 ANQGSEA.

The genes are TRBV5-4 and TRBJ2-6; D is possibly TRBD1 (5 bases). The ends were cut back, 4 bases at V and 2 bases at J, with 10 bases in the middle. The CDR3 is 15 amino acids. Germline-derived CDR1 and CDR2 are SGHNT and YYREEE (reference sequence). CDR3 nucleotides: TGTGCCAGCAGCCCCCAACAGGCTGGGGCCAACGTCCTGACTTTC. Translated, it gives CASSPQQAGANVLTF.

The CDR3, as DNA: TGTGCCAGCAGCCCCGTAGGGGGGGCCAGCGGGGAGCTGTTTTTT. Residues: CASSPVGGASGELFF. The rearrangement joins TRBV7-3 to TRBJ2-2; D might be TRBD2 (7 bases). Trimming shortened V by 5 bases and J by 7 bases, and 17 bases separated the two germline ends. This CDR3 comprises 15 residues. The germline gives CDR1 SGHTA, CDR2 FQGTGA.

The CDR3: CASSPGENYNEQFF. The CDR3 coding sequence is TGCGCCAGCAGCCCTGGGGAGAACTACAATGAGCAGTTCTTC. The rearrangement links TRBV5-1 to TRBJ2-1; a possible D gene is TRBD2 (5 bases). Germline CDR1 and CDR2: SGHRS and YFSETQ. CDR3 length equals 14 residues. Trimming took 4 bases from V and 3 from J, leaving 11 bases between them.

This chain links TRBV29-1 with TRBJ2-5, with D maybe TRBD1 (5 bases). The CDR3 runs to 13 residues. V lost 4 bases, J lost 5 bases, and 14 bases lay in between. The germline gives CDR1 SQVTM, CDR2 ANQGSEA. The CDR3 protein is CSVVIGAGETQYF. CDR3 nucleotides: TGCAGCGTTGTCATAGGGGCCGGTGAGACCCAGTACTTC.

This clone was seen more than once but under ten times. The chain joins TRBV30 to TRBJ1-6; TRBD1 might be the D (6 bases). The CDR3 runs 13 residues. V lost 3 bases to trimming and J lost 14 bases, with 17 bases between them. Germline V gene sequence: CDR1 GTSNPN, CDR2 SVGIG (reference sequence). The CDR3 protein is CAWRGEGGFTLHF. The CDR3 nucleotides read TGTGCCTGGAGGGGCGAGGGGGGGTTCACCCTCCACTTT. The entire variable domain, with the rest obtained from reference TRBV30 and TRBJ1-6, is as follows: SQTIHQWPATLVQPVGSPLSLECTVEGTSNPNLYWYRQAAGRGLQLLFYSVGIGQISSEVPQNLSASRPQDRQFILSSKKLLLSDSGFYLCAWRGEGGFTLHFGNGTRLTVT.

This chain joins TRBV7-8 and TRBJ1-1, with D perhaps TRBD1 (5 bases). Germline CDR1 and CDR2: SGHVS and FQNEAQ. The CDR3 consists of 15 residues. V was trimmed by 5 bases and J by 1 base, leaving 14 bases between them. CDR3 sequence (DNA): TGTGCCAGCAGCACCCAACAGGTCTCGAACACTGAAGCTTTCTTT. It translates to CASSTQQVSNTEAFF. Combining the CDR3 with reference TRBV7-8 and TRBJ1-1 gives the whole variable domain GAGVSQSPRYKVAKRGQDVALRCDPISGHVSLFWYQQALGQGPEFLTYFQNEAQLDKSGLPSDRFFAERPEGSVSTLKIQRTQQEDSAVYLCASSTQQVSNTEAFFGQGTRLTVV.

The chain recombines TRBV9 with TRBJ2-5, with D perhaps matching TRBD1 (6 bases). Trimming cost V 2 bases and J 2 bases, with 16 bases left between them. The germline V gene encodes CDR1 SGDLS and CDR2 YYNGEE. This CDR3 has 16 amino acids. The CDR3 protein is CASSVLAGTYQETQYF. The CDR3 DNA sequence: TGTGCCAGCAGCGTTCTTGCCGGGACATATCAAGAGACCCAGTACTTC.

The chain joins TRBV6-2 or TRBV6-3 to TRBJ1-2; D is unclear. Trimming stripped 2 bases from V and 8 bases from J, with 9 bases between. The CDR3 is made up of 12 amino acids. Germline V gene sequence: CDR1 MNHEY, CDR2 SVGEGT. The CDR3: CASSYGVLGYTF. The CDR3 DNA sequence: TGTGCCAGCAGTTACGGGGTGTTGGGCTACACCTTC.

The rearrangement uses TRBV6-4 and TRBJ2-3, with D maybe TRBD2 (6 bases). Germline values: CDR1 MRHNA, CDR2 SNTAGT. This CDR3 spans 15 amino acids. Deletions cut 6 bases from V and 0 bases from J, with 13 bases between. CDR3 sequence (DNA): TGTGCCAGCAGGGAGAGCGGGCTTAGCACAGATACGCAGTATTTT. This gives the protein CASRESGLSTDTQYF.

The chain uses TRBV27 and TRBJ1-2; 7 bases are a match to TRBD1. With 1 base clipped from V and 7 bases from J, the junction kept 6 bases outside the gene matches. The V gene's germline CDR1 is MNHEY and CDR2 SMNVEV (reference sequence). The CDR3 sequence is 14 residues long. CDR3 in DNA: TGTGCCAGCAGTTTATACCAGGGGGTGGGTGGCTACACCTTC. It translates to CASSLYQGVGGYTF.

The chain uses TRBV9 and TRBJ2-2, with D possibly called TRBD1 or TRBD2 (5 bases each). This CDR3 contains 16 residues. Trimming cost V 2 bases and J 2 bases, with 13 bases left between them. Germline CDR1 is SGDLS and CDR2 is YYNGEE. The CDR3 DNA follows: TGTGCCAGCAGCGTGTCATGGGGGATTAACACCGGGGAGCTGTTTTTT. Translation gives CASSVSWGINTGELFF.

This clone has only a few counts. The genes are TRBV15 and TRBJ1-2; 12 bases line up with TRBD1. CDR3 size: 18 residues. Germline CDR1 and CDR2: LNHNV and YYDKDF (reference sequence). The V gene end was trimmed by 1 base and the J gene end by 3 bases; junction bases not matched to a gene: 9. The CDR3 loop is CATSRVRDRGQVDYGYTF. The CDR3 region has the DNA TGTGCCACCAGCAGAGTTAGGGACAGGGGGCAAGTAGACTATGGCTACACCTTC.

The genes are TRBV29-1 and TRBJ1-3; D gene unclear. Trimming took 4 bases from V and 0 from J, leaving 10 bases between them. CDR1 and CDR2 (germline): SQVTM, ANQGSEA. The CDR3 contains 14 residues. CDR3 residues: CSVAGKSSGNTIYF. CDR3 in DNA: TGCAGCGTTGCCGGTAAATCCTCTGGAAACACCATATATTTT. Combining the CDR3 with reference TRBV29-1 and TRBJ1-3 gives the whole variable domain SAVISQKPSRDICQRGTSLTIQCQVDSQVTMMFWYRQQPGQSLTLIATANQGSEATYESGFVIDKFPISRPNLTFSTLTVSNMSPEDSSIYLCSVAGKSSGNTIYFGEGSWLTVV.

This clone was detected only once. J is TRBJ1-1 and V is TRBV4-1; weak D call: TRBD1 (6 bases). Trimming removed 6 bases from V and 0 bases from J, with 14 bases in between. This CDR3 is built from 15 residues. Germline CDR1 and CDR2: MGHRA and YSYEKL. The CDR3 here is CASRRQGSMNTEAFF. The CDR3 bases are TGCGCCAGCAGAAGGCAGGGGTCCATGAACACTGAAGCTTTCTTT.

The chain joins TRBV5-8 to TRBJ1-3; TRBD1 agrees at 8 bases. This CDR3 comprises 15 residues. From germline, CDR1 is SGHTS and CDR2 YDEGEE. Germline trimming cut 3 bases from V and 4 bases from J; bases unmatched to any gene: 6. The chain's CDR3 is CASSSQGAWGNTIYF. The DNA for the CDR3 is TGTGCCAGCAGCTCGCAGGGGGCTTGGGGAAACACCATATATTTT.

The chain links TRBV6-2 or TRBV6-3 to TRBJ2-6, with D maybe TRBD2 (5 bases). The CDR3 covers 15 residues. The V end was cut by 2 bases, the J end by 2 bases, with 7 bases between. Germline assignment: CDR1 MNHEY and CDR2 SVGEGT. CDR3 residues: CASSYTGAGANVLTF. The CDR3 DNA reads as TGTGCCAGCAGTTACACCGGGGCTGGGGCCAACGTCCTGACTTTC.

The V and J genes are TRBV5-1 and TRBJ1-4; the match to TRBD1 covers 9 bases. Germline V gene sequence: CDR1 SGHRS, CDR2 YFSETQ. V was clipped by 1 base and J by 8 bases; unmatched bases: 6. This CDR3 has 15 amino acids. CDR3 sequence reads: CASSLSGTGWEKLFF. The CDR3 nucleotides read TGCGCCAGCAGCTTGTCAGGGACAGGGTGGGAAAAACTGTTTTTT.

The chain has TRBV5-1 and TRBJ2-5; D remains unclear. CDR3 length equals 13 residues. Germline V lookup: CDR1 SGHRS, CDR2 YFSETQ. V was clipped by 2 bases and J by 1 base, with 6 bases between them. DNA of the CDR3: TGCGCCAGCAGCTTTGACACCCAAGAGACCCAGTACTTC. Translated, it gives CASSFDTQETQYF.

The V call is TRBV30, the J call TRBJ1-5; no reliable D call. V was shortened by 1 base and J by 0 bases, with 4 bases between the two germline ends. The CDR3 totals 13 residues. Germline CDR1 reads GTSNPN; CDR2 reads SVGIG (reference sequence). CDR3 region: CAWSGSSNQPQHF. DNA for the CDR3: TGTGCCTGGAGTGGCAGTAGCAATCAGCCCCAGCATTTT.

The chain joins TRBV7-8 to TRBJ1-6; D might be TRBD1 (6 bases). This CDR3 is built from 14 residues. The germline V gene has CDR1 SGHVS and CDR2 FQNEAQ. The V gene lost 1 base and the J gene lost 7 bases, with 8 bases spanning the gap. The CDR3 sequence is CASSLVQGNSPLHF. The CDR3, as DNA: TGTGCCAGCAGCTTAGTACAGGGAAATTCACCCCTCCACTTT.

This clone occurred once. V and J are TRBV30 and TRBJ1-1; the match to TRBD1 covers 9 bases. J lost 5 bases, V lost 3 bases, and 7 bases had no gene match. This CDR3 has 14 amino acids. The germline CDR1 and CDR2 sequences are GTSNPN and SVGIG (reference sequence). This chain's CDR3 is CAWRGGQGWTEAFF. In nucleotides, the CDR3 is TGTGCCTGGAGGGGGGGACAGGGTTGGACTGAAGCTTTCTTT.

The V call is TRBV6-5, the J call TRBJ2-5; 9 nucleotides agree with TRBD1. V lost 6 bases, J lost 5 bases, and 4 bases stayed unmatched. Germline-derived CDR1 and CDR2 are MNHEY and SVGAGI. CDR3 length: 13 residues. The CDR3 is CASRNRGLETQYF. In DNA, the CDR3 is TGTGCCAGCAGGAACAGGGGGCTGGAGACCCAGTACTTC.

The chain links TRBV9 to TRBJ1-2; D gene ambiguous. Germline assignment: CDR1 SGDLS and CDR2 YYNGEE. The CDR3 is 16 amino acids. V dropped 0 bases and J dropped 0 bases, with 12 bases sitting between them. The CDR3 loop is CASSVATWSANYGYTF. The CDR3 coding sequence is TGTGCCAGCAGCGTAGCTACTTGGTCTGCTAACTATGGCTACACCTTC.

The V and J genes are TRBV18 and TRBJ2-1, with 9 bases that match TRBD2. Trimming took 3 bases from V and 4 from J; bases not matched to a gene: 10. This CDR3 spans 17 amino acids. Germline V gene data show CDR1 as KGHSH and CDR2 as LQKENI. The CDR3 here is CASSPNRLADTYNEQFF. For the CDR3, the DNA is TGTGCCAGCTCACCGAATAGACTAGCGGACACTTACAATGAGCAGTTCTTC.

In this sample, this clone turned up once. V is TRBV3-1 (or the pseudogene TRBV3-2) and J is TRBJ1-2; D not resolved. This CDR3 has 12 amino acids. Looked up from germline, CDR1 is LGHDT and CDR2 is YNNKEL (reference sequence). V was cut by 0 bases and J by 7 bases, with 6 bases left in between. Here the CDR3 DNA reads TGTGCCAGCAGCCAAGATGGTACTGGCTACACCTTC. This encodes CASSQDGTGYTF.